A single sample is the source of the 20 T cell receptor beta chains below, sequenced in a study of shared clonotypes between healthy human individuals. The method was immunoSEQ multiplex PCR; TCRdb's version includes in-frame clones alone and lacks a portion of them. Among fewer than 3 million clones listed, less than 95% were seen once. The sample comprised naive CD4+ T cells from PBMCs. The subset is: CD45RA+ positively selected. These receptors were taken from a man younger than 35 in good health. Some clones in this sample may be carry-over from other donors' samples.

This chain joins TRBV5-1 and TRBJ2-1, with D hard to call. The CDR3 runs 14 residues. Germline values: CDR1 SGHRS, CDR2 YFSETQ. V was clipped by 0 bases and J by 5 bases, with 9 bases between them. CDR3 loop: CASSLGHPNNEQFF. The CDR3 DNA sequence: TGCGCCAGCAGCTTGGGACATCCTAACAATGAGCAGTTCTTC.

DNA of the CDR3: TGTGCCAGCAGCTTGGAAGGCGTCGGGAAGGAGGTCGAGCAGTACTTC. Its protein product is CASSLEGVGKEVEQYF. This chain links TRBV5-4 with TRBJ2-7; D possibly corresponds to TRBD2 (5 bases). V shed 0 bases and J shed 6 bases, with 19 bases lying between them. Germline V gives CDR1 SGHNT, CDR2 YYREEE (reference sequence). This CDR3 region has 16 residues.

This clone showed up just a few times. At one of its ends the junction is not consistent with the germline gene, which may arise from a read error. The chain links TRBV5-6 to TRBJ1-1; a possible D gene is TRBD1 (5 bases). CDR1 is SGHDT and CDR2 is YYEEEE in the germline V gene. The CDR3 has 15 residues. The CDR3 protein is CASSLGPRTPTKAFF. DNA of the CDR3: TGTGCCAGCAGCCTAGGCCCAAGGACACCCACTAAAGCTTTCTTT.

This rearrangement joins TRBV5-1 to TRBJ1-2; D possibly corresponds to TRBD1 (5 bases). V was cut by 3 bases and J by 4 bases, with 25 bases left in between. Germline values: CDR1 SGHRS, CDR2 YFSETQ. This CDR3 region has 18 residues. In nucleotides, the CDR3 is TGCGCCAGCAGCTCGGGGCGGCCTACTCCCGCGGGCGGCTATGGCTACACCTTC. Translating it yields CASSSGRPTPAGGYGYTF.

The rearrangement links TRBV29-1 to TRBJ2-3, with unresolved D. The CDR3 extends over 14 amino acids. Between the trimmed V and J ends, which lost 7 bases and 3 bases, there was a span of 17 bases. Per germline, CDR1 SQVTM and CDR2 ANQGSEA. The CDR3 is CSETTSGPTDTQYF. In DNA form, the CDR3 reads TGCAGCGAAACGACCTCCGGGCCAACAGATACGCAGTATTTT.

This clone appeared a few times. The J gene is TRBJ1-3, the V gene TRBV5-1; tentatively, D is TRBD1 (5 bases). Germline CDR1 SGHRS, CDR2 YFSETQ. The CDR3 covers 16 residues. V was pared by 3 bases and J by 4 bases, with 17 bases between. The CDR3 sequence: CASSSDFLRGGNTIYF. The CDR3 DNA reads TGCGCCAGCAGCTCAGATTTCCTCCGGGGCGGAAACACCATATATTTT.

The chain joins TRBV7-9 to TRBJ2-3; 7 bases match TRBD1. Germline V CDR1 and CDR2: SEHNR, FQNEAQ (reference sequence). The CDR3 is made up of 17 amino acids. With V trimmed by 1 base and J by 4 bases, 11 bases remained unmatched. CDR3 loop: CASSLVRPETGSDTQYF. As DNA, the CDR3 is TGTGCCAGCAGCTTAGTACGGCCCGAGACAGGGTCAGATACGCAGTATTTT.

In this sample, this clone turned up a few times. CDR3 amino acids: CAIRWDGSSGNTIYF. In DNA, the CDR3 is TGTGCCATCAGGTGGGACGGGAGCTCTGGAAACACCATATATTTT. The chain couples TRBV10-3 to TRBJ1-3, with a possible D match to TRBD1 (5 bases). V lost 6 bases to trimming and J lost 0 bases, with 12 bases between them. This CDR3 comprises 15 residues. Germline V gives CDR1 ENHRY, CDR2 SYGVKD.

This sequence joins TRBV28 and TRBJ1-2; TRBD1 is a possible D gene (6 bases). Germline values: CDR1 MDHEN, CDR2 SYDVKM. V was shortened by 7 bases and J by 4 bases, with 13 bases between the two germline ends. This CDR3 has 13 amino acids. CDR3 coding DNA: TGTGCCAGCACCCTTACAGGGAGCTATGGCTACACCTTC. This translates into CASTLTGSYGYTF.

This chain links TRBV2 with TRBJ2-3; D gene ambiguous. The V and J ends lost 8 bases and 0 bases respectively, with 12 bases between them. The CDR3 runs 14 residues. Germline loops: CDR1 SNHLY, CDR2 FYNNEI. The CDR3 is CASDLTGSTDTQYF. The DNA of the CDR3 is TGTGCCAGCGACCTGACCGGTAGCACAGATACGCAGTATTTT.

The chain has TRBV5-1 and TRBJ2-5; 11 bases line up with TRBD2. V shed 3 bases, J shed 1 base, and the junction held 5 bases outside the gene matches. The V gene's germline CDR1 is SGHRS and CDR2 YFSETQ. This CDR3 contains 16 residues. This chain's CDR3 is CASSSSTSGVQETQYF. As DNA, the CDR3 is TGCGCCAGCAGCTCCTCGACTAGCGGGGTCCAAGAGACCCAGTACTTC.

This clone was seen a few times. This same CDR3 is encoded by further DNA sequences in the sample. CDR3 amino acids: CASSPDRGLNTEAFF. CDR3 DNA sequence: TGTGCCAGCTCACCCGACAGGGGTCTGAACACTGAAGCTTTCTTT. This chain joins TRBV18 and TRBJ1-1; 8 nucleotides align to TRBD1. The germline CDR1 and CDR2 sequences are KGHSH and LQKENI. With V trimmed by 3 bases and J by 0 bases, 3 bases remained unmatched. The CDR3 extends over 15 amino acids.

The chain carries TRBV27 and TRBJ2-3; no reliable D call. The CDR3 consists of 14 residues. The germline V gene encodes CDR1 MNHEY and CDR2 SMNVEV (reference sequence). V was shortened by 6 bases and J by 3 bases, with 13 bases between the two germline ends. Written as DNA, the CDR3 is TGTGCCAGCAGCCCCCATCTCGAGACAGATACGCAGTATTTT. Encoded protein: CASSPHLETDTQYF.

V and J are TRBV5-6 and TRBJ2-7; 7 nucleotides match TRBD1. J lost 2 bases, V lost 4 bases, and 6 bases had no gene match. The CDR3 is made up of 14 amino acids. The V gene's germline CDR1 is SGHDT and CDR2 YYEEEE. In nucleotides, the CDR3 is TGTGCCAGCAGCCCCCAAACAGGGGCCTACGAGCAGTACTTC. This gives the protein CASSPQTGAYEQYF. Full variable domain (remainder filled in from reference TRBV5-6 and TRBJ2-7): DAGVTQSPTHLIKTRGQQVTLRCSPKSGHDTVSWYQQALGQGPQFIFQYYEEEERQRGNFPDRFSGHQFPNYSSELNVNALLLGDSALYLCASSPQTGAYEQYFGPGTRLTVT.

The rearrangement uses TRBV5-1 and TRBJ1-1; D is ambiguous. Trimming cost V 3 bases and J 4 bases, with 13 bases left between them. The CDR3 consists of 14 residues. Germline V gene sequence: CDR1 SGHRS, CDR2 YFSETQ. Here the CDR3 reads CASSSANPSTEAFF. In DNA, the CDR3 is TGCGCCAGCAGCTCCGCAAACCCTAGCACTGAAGCTTTCTTT. The full variable domain, its missing parts supplied by reference TRBV5-1 and TRBJ1-1, is KAGVTQTPRYLIKTRGQQVTLSCSPISGHRSVSWYQQTPGQGLQFLFEYFSETQRNKGNFPGRFSGRQFSNSRSEMNVSTLELGDSALYLCASSSANPSTEAFFGQGTRLTVV.

The chain employs TRBV5-1 and TRBJ1-1, with D perhaps TRBD1 (6 bases). Germline V CDR1 and CDR2: SGHRS, YFSETQ. The CDR3 extends over 16 amino acids. Trimming removed 3 bases at V and 0 bases at J, with 15 bases between. The CDR3, as DNA: TGCGCCAGCAGCTCCACTAGGGCAGGGGTGAACACTGAAGCTTTCTTT. Its protein product is CASSSTRAGVNTEAFF. Drawing the rest from reference TRBV5-1 and TRBJ1-1, the complete variable domain is KAGVTQTPRYLIKTRGQQVTLSCSPISGHRSVSWYQQTPGQGLQFLFEYFSETQRNKGNFPGRFSGRQFSNSRSEMNVSTLELGDSALYLCASSSTRAGVNTEAFFGQGTRLTVV.

The DNA for the CDR3 is TGTGCCAGTTTAGAGGGGACCATCTATGGCTACACCTTC. It translates to CASLEGTIYGYTF. The V call is TRBV2, the J call TRBJ1-2; the D gene is possibly TRBD1 (5 bases). The CDR3 spans 13 residues. The V end lost 9 bases, the J end lost 4 bases, and 15 bases lay between the germline ends. Germline CDR1 is SNHLY and CDR2 is FYNNEI. Complete variable domain (other parts from reference TRBV2 and TRBJ1-2): EPEVTQTPSHQVTQMGQEVILRCVPISNHLYFYWYRQILGQKVEFLVSFYNNEISEKSEIFDDQFSVERPDGSNFTLKIRSTKLEDSAMYFCASLEGTIYGYTFGSGTRLTVV.

The CDR3 reads CAGNYEQYF. In DNA, the CDR3 is TGTGCAGGTAACTACGAGCAGTACTTC. The V and J genes are TRBV12-2 and TRBJ2-7. TRBV12-2 is a listed pseudogene. The CDR3 is 9 residues long.

The chain links TRBV18 to TRBJ1-2; 8 nucleotides match TRBD1. Germline assignment: CDR1 KGHSH and CDR2 LQKENI. CDR3 length equals 15 residues. V lost 6 bases, J lost 7 bases, and 13 bases stayed unmatched. The CDR3 coding sequence is TGTGCCAGCTCCTTTTGGGAGACAGGGGATGGTGGCTACACCTTC. Translation: CASSFWETGDGGYTF.

CDR3 sequence: CASSLGQGPMNTEAFF. DNA of the CDR3: TGTGCCAGCAGCTTAGGACAGGGGCCCATGAACACTGAAGCTTTCTTT. The chain couples TRBV5-4 to TRBJ1-1; the match to TRBD1 covers 9 bases. Germline assignment: CDR1 SGHNT and CDR2 YYREEE (reference sequence). The J segment lost 0 bases and the V segment lost 2 bases, leaving 5 bases of the junction unmatched. The CDR3 is made up of 16 amino acids.